This record covers a single T cell receptor (beta chain). Its antigen is not known. The source of the sample is a study of cytomegalovirus exposure and HLA in healthy donors. Study observations and caveats: Fewer N-insertions (relative to the roughly 700-donor mean) were reportedly seen in an Asian-associated ancestry cluster in a later analysis. Available immune exposure information covered CMV serostatus only. Listed as cytomegalovirus-associated were more than 150 TCR beta chains. Analysis performed later found 16,000 or so TCR beta sequences associated with HLA alleles at 0.05 false discovery rate.

PCR used 60 Vbeta primers and 13 Jbeta primers. Assay used: immunoSEQ multiplex PCR; TCRdb lists only in-frame clones, some missing. The sample has 100,000 to 150,000 clones, more than 80% seen once. The germline CDR1 and CDR2 sequences are LNHDA and SQIVND (reference sequence). The CDR3 consists of 18 residues. V shed 2 bases and J 4 bases; nucleotides not matched to a gene: 14. Sequencing used PBMCs. The source is a man aged 25-45 years in good health and CMV-seropositive. The chain combines TRBV19 with TRBJ2-5, with 9 bases matching TRBD2. CDR3 nucleotides: TGTGCCAGTAGTATAAGGGGCTTAGCGGGAGCCGCCGGAGAGACCCAGTACTTC. Its protein is CASSIRGLAGAAGETQYF.